The 2 T cell receptor beta chains in this list originate from one sample, sequenced in a study of T cell repertoires in cytomegalovirus infection. A single record per CDR3 protein comes from TCRdb applying MiXCR to the reads. The repertoire consists of approximately 83,000 distinct CDR3 sequences, with roughly 25% occurring once and the leading ten covering roughly 45%. No antigens are known for them. The starting material was CD8+ T cells from cultured PBMCs, obtained from culture after CMV antigen stimulation. The receptors come from a human donor in good health (CMV status not recorded). Some clones in this sample may be carry-over from other donors' samples.

The J gene is TRBJ2-2, the V gene TRBV6-5; D is unresolved. This CDR3 contains 15 residues. Germline values: CDR1 MNHEY, CDR2 SVGAGI. V was clipped by 11 bases and J by 2 bases, with 18 bases between them. CDR3 bases: TGTGCCTCTTCTAGACCAGGAACCAACACCGGGGAGCTGTTTTTT. It yields the protein CASSRPGTNTGELFF.

This clonotype has a count of ten or more. The chain joins TRBV7-2 to TRBJ1-5; D unresolved. Deletions cut 1 base from V and 1 base from J, with 8 bases between. CDR1 and CDR2 (germline): SGHTA, FQGNSA. The CDR3 contains 15 residues. CDR3 sequence reads: CASSLEGQSNQPQHF. CDR3 coding DNA: TGTGCCAGCAGCTTAGAGGGTCAAAGCAATCAGCCCCAGCATTTT.